This is a list of T cell receptor beta chains from one sample in a study of follicular helper T cells after annual influenza vaccination. Method: immunoSEQ multiplex PCR; TCRdb's copy keeps in-frame clones and lacks some. The sample lists around 5,300 clones; around 90% were seen once. Sequences were derived from CXCR5+ CD38- circulating T follicular helper cells from blood, sampled 7 days after influenza vaccination. The receptor set was obtained from an adult who received the influenza vaccine. Each CDR3 is given with its conserved first and last residue. Fields, in order: V gene, D gene, J gene, CDR3 length, clone size, CDR3 DNA, CDR3 protein. D genes are given only for firm matches. Clone size is shown for a subset of rows, as once, few, many or a class of expanded clone.

>TRBV2|TRBD1|TRBJ1-4|16|few
TGTGCCAGCAGAAGGGACAGGGGTATCACTAATGAAAAACTGTTTTTT
CASRRDRGITNEKLFF
>TRBV5-4|TRBD2|TRBJ2-7|15|.
TGTGCCAGCAGCTTGGATGGCGGGGGGGCCTACGAGCAGTACTTC
CASSLDGGGAYEQYF
>TRBV13|TRBD1|TRBJ2-3|14|.
TGTGCCAGCAGCTTATCAGGGGGCGGAGATACGCAGTATTTT
CASSLSGGGDTQYF
>TRBV27|.|TRBJ2-4|13|.
TGTGCCAGCAGTTTATCCTATTCGGGGATTCAGTACTTC
CASSLSYSGIQYF
>TRBV5-1|.|TRBJ2-5|14|.
TGCGCCAGCAGGTCCGGCCAGGGTCTCGAGACCCAGTACTTC
CASRSGQGLETQYF
>TRBV11-1|TRBD1|TRBJ2-1|19|.
TGTGCCAGCAGCTTAACGGACAGGGGTCGAGGCTGGACCCCGGCGGAGCAGTTCTTC
CASSLTDRGRGWTPAEQFF
>TRBV2|TRBD2|TRBJ2-7|17|.
TGTGCCAGCAGGATCGACCCTCCAGGGAGGGCCGGTGGCGAGCAGTACTTC
CASRIDPPGRAGGEQYF
>TRBV7-2|TRBD2|TRBJ2-1|15|.
TGTGCCAGCAGCTTATATAGCGGGGGAGCAAATGAGCAGTTCTTC
CASSLYSGGANEQFF
>TRBV19|.|TRBJ1-5|17|.
TGTGCCAGTAGCTCCTCCGGCGGGTTTTATAGCAATCAGCCCCAGCATTTT
CASSSSGGFYSNQPQHF
>TRBV19|.|TRBJ2-4|13|.
TGTGCCAGTAGTCCCGACAGGAAAAACATTCAGTACTTC
CASSPDRKNIQYF
>TRBV18|.|TRBJ1-6|16|.
TGTGCCAGCTCACTCGAGGACTTACGGAATAATTCACCCCTCCACTTT
CASSLEDLRNNSPLHF
>TRBV19|.|TRBJ1-2|14|.
TGTGCCAGTAGTGCTATACAGGGTATTGATGGCTACACCTTC
CASSAIQGIDGYTF
>TRBV19|.|TRBJ2-7|13|.
TGTGCCAGCGCCCAACAGCAGTCTACCGAGCAGTACTTC
CASAQQQSTEQYF
>TRBV2|.|TRBJ1-5|14|.
TGTGCCAGCAGGGGGACTATCTCCTATCAGCCCCAGCATTTT
CASRGTISYQPQHF
>TRBV27|.|TRBJ1-1|13|.
TGTGCCTCAAAAAGAGGTGTGAACACTGAAGCTTTCTTT
CASKRGVNTEAFF
>TRBV7-2|TRBD1|TRBJ2-7|17|.
TGTGCCAGCAACGACCAAGGGGGGACAGGGGGCATTTACGAGCAGTACTTC
CASNDQGGTGGIYEQYF
>TRBV18|.|TRBJ1-1|14|.
TGTGCCAGCTCACCACTAAACGGGAACACTGAAGCTTTCTTT
CASSPLNGNTEAFF
>TRBV5-1|TRBD1|TRBJ2-5|15|.
TGCGCCAGCAGCTTGGGACAGGGGGCTCAAGAGACCCAGTACTTC
CASSLGQGAQETQYF
>TRBV10-3|TRBD1|TRBJ1-2|17|.
TGTGCCATCAGTGAGTCCTGGACAGGGGGCAAGAACTATGGCTACACCTTC
CAISESWTGGKNYGYTF
>TRBV7-8|TRBD1|TRBJ2-2|15|.
TGTGCCAGCAGCTCTAGGGACAGGGTCACCGGGGAGCTGTTTTTT
CASSSRDRVTGELFF
>TRBV9|.|TRBJ2-3|14|.
TGTGCCAGCAGCGTAGCCCCCCAGGAAGATACGCAGTATTTT
CASSVAPQEDTQYF
>TRBV18|.|TRBJ1-5|13|.
TGTGCCAGCTCACCAGAATCCCGGCAGCCCCAGCATTTT
CASSPESRQPQHF
>TRBV11-2|TRBD2|TRBJ2-5|15|once
TGTGCCAGCAGCCCTTTGGGGGGGACTCAAGAGACCCAGTACTTC
CASSPLGGTQETQYF
>TRBV29-1|.|TRBJ2-7|11|once
TGCAGCGTTGTTAACTCCTACGAGCAGTACTTC
CSVVNSYEQYF
>TRBV11-2|TRBD2|TRBJ2-7|16|.
TGTGCCAGCACCTCAATCCTTGGCGGGAGGGCCGACGAGCAGTACTTC
CASTSILGGRADEQYF
>TRBV5-1|TRBD1|TRBJ1-1|15|once
TGCGCCAGCAGCTTCGGGACAGGCAGGAACACTGAAGCTTTCTTT
CASSFGTGRNTEAFF
>TRBV5-1|TRBD1|TRBJ1-6|15|.
TGCGCCAGCAGGGAGGAGACAGGGCGTAATTCACCCCTCCACTTT
CASREETGRNSPLHF
>TRBV5-1|.|TRBJ1-3|16|.
TGCGCCAGCAGCTTGCAGACACCGGATCAGGGAAACACCATATATTTT
CASSLQTPDQGNTIYF
>TRBV30|.|TRBJ2-7|15|.
TGTGCCTGGAGTGTACCGGAGGGACTTCAGCGGGAGCAGTACTTC
CAWSVPEGLQREQYF
>TRBV19|TRBD1|TRBJ2-7|15|few
TGTGCCAGTAGTAGGGTTGGACAGGGGGACTACGAGCAGTACTTC
CASSRVGQGDYEQYF
>TRBV18|.|TRBJ2-7|15|.
TGTGCCAGCTCAGCTGCCGCGGGTAGCTCCTACGAGCAGTACTTC
CASSAAAGSSYEQYF
>TRBV29-1|TRBD1|TRBJ1-5|13|.
TGCAGCGTTGGAACAGGGGACAATCAGCCCCAGCATTTT
CSVGTGDNQPQHF
>TRBV5-4|TRBD1|TRBJ2-5|15|.
TGTGCCAGCAGCTTGGGAAGTCGACAGGGGGAGACCCAGTACTTC
CASSLGSRQGETQYF
>TRBV18|.|TRBJ1-1|13|once
TGTGCCAGCTCACCCAACGGGAACACTGAAGCTTTCTTT
CASSPNGNTEAFF
>TRBV2|TRBD2|TRBJ2-7|16|.
TGTGCCAGCAGCGAAAGGAATTTAGCGGGAGCCTACGAGCAGTACTTC
CASSERNLAGAYEQYF
>TRBV19|.|TRBJ1-6|14|.
TGTGCCAGTAGTATAGCACAGCTTAATTCACCCCTCCACTTT
CASSIAQLNSPLHF
>TRBV18|.|TRBJ1-3|16|once
TGTGCCAGCTCACCACTAAACAGGGTCTCTGGAAACACCATATATTTT
CASSPLNRVSGNTIYF
>TRBV7-3|.|TRBJ2-3|14|.
TGTGCCAGCAGCTTTAGCGGATACACAGATACGCAGTATTTT
CASSFSGYTDTQYF
>TRBV5-5|TRBD1|TRBJ1-2|15|.
TGTGCCAGCAGAACCTTGGACAGGGGAGTGGGTGGCTACACCTTC
CASRTLDRGVGGYTF
>TRBV30|TRBD1|TRBJ1-2|17|.
TGTGCCTGGAATCGTGGCCTGGGAACAGGGGGCTACTATGGCTACACCTTC
CAWNRGLGTGGYYGYTF
>TRBV5-1|.|TRBJ2-2|17|.
TGCGCCAGCAGCAACACCCGGGGGAGCGCGAACACCGGGGAGCTGTTTTTT
CASSNTRGSANTGELFF